The rows below give T cell receptor beta chains drawn from one sample of a study of OX40 agonist ivuxolimab in advanced cancers. The repertoire was sequenced with immunoSEQ multiplex PCR; TCRdb's copy has only in-frame clones and lacks some. The table has 150,000 to 180,000 clones, roughly 94% seen once. Sample: CD4+ or CD8+ T cells sorted from blood, taken in a trial of the OX40 agonist ivuxolimab. The receptors come from an adult with an advanced solid tumor such as melanoma, head and neck, liver or kidney cancer. Both conserved end residues are part of each CDR3. D genes are given only for firm matches. Expanded clones get a size class; other rows say once, few or many, or leave the size out.

J gene,D gene,V gene,clone size,CDR3 protein,CDR3 DNA
TRBJ2-1,.,TRBV19,.,CASSMLTGVLDEQFF,TGTGCCAGTAGTATGCTAACGGGAGTTTTGGATGAGCAGTTCTTC
TRBJ1-2,.,TRBV5-5,.,CASSLPWTDNYGYTF,TGTGCCAGCAGCTTACCATGGACTGATAACTATGGCTACACCTTC
TRBJ2-7,.,TRBV7-2,.,CASSLQIGGLSHEQYF,TGTGCCAGCAGCTTGCAAATCGGGGGGCTTAGCCACGAGCAGTACTTC
TRBJ1-4,.,TRBV21-1,.,CASSKRNEKLFF,TGTGCCAGCAGCAAACGGAATGAAAAACTGTTTTTT
TRBJ2-2,.,TRBV29-1,few,CSVGRTANTGELFF,TGCAGCGTTGGCAGGACCGCGAACACCGGGGAGCTGTTTTTT
TRBJ2-5,.,TRBV18,.,CASSPQGETQYF,TGTGCCAGCTCACCACAGGGAGAGACCCAGTACTTC
TRBJ1-4,.,TRBV19,.,CASSIQRPTNEKLFF,TGTGCCAGTAGTATTCAGCGGCCAACTAATGAAAAACTGTTTTTT
TRBJ1-2,.,TRBV19,.,CASSSGQRYYGYTF,TGTGCCAGTAGTAGCGGACAGCGCTACTATGGCTACACCTTC
TRBJ2-5,TRBD2,TRBV6-5,.,CASSYQRGGETQYF,TGTGCCAGCAGTTACCAGCGGGGGGGGGAGACCCAGTACTTC
TRBJ2-7,.,TRBV6-5,.,CASSKEPAYEQYF,TGTGCCAGCAGTAAAGAGCCAGCCTACGAGCAGTACTTC
TRBJ1-2,.,TRBV7-2,.,CATRANYGYTF,TGTGCCACCAGAGCTAACTATGGCTACACCTTC
TRBJ1-1,.,TRBV6-5,.,CASSPAGSTEAFF,TGTGCCAGCAGCCCCGCGGGGAGTACTGAAGCTTTCTTT
TRBJ1-3,.,TRBV29-1,.,CSVPGSGNTIYF,TGCAGCGTCCCGGGCTCTGGAAACACCATATATTTT
TRBJ2-1,.,TRBV5-1,once,CASSLADFMLLNNEQFF,TGCGCCAGCAGCTTGGCGGATTTCATGTTACTGAACAATGAGCAGTTCTTC
TRBJ2-1,.,TRBV6-5,.,CASNRLPSSYNEQFF,TGTGCCAGCAATAGACTCCCGAGCTCCTACAATGAGCAGTTCTTC
TRBJ1-1,.,TRBV9,.,CASSVVQGNAFF,TGTGCCAGCAGCGTAGTGCAAGGGAACGCTTTCTTT
TRBJ1-4,.,TRBV7-4,.,CASSLWQILEKLFF,TGTGCCAGCAGCTTATGGCAGATCCTTGAAAAACTGTTTTTT
TRBJ2-7,TRBD2,TRBV7-2,.,CASSSQRGGPYEQYF,TGTGCCAGCAGCTCCCAGCGGGGGGGGCCCTACGAGCAGTACTTC
TRBJ2-5,TRBD2,TRBV7-2,.,CASSFGLAGGYALQETQYF,TGTGCCAGCAGCTTCGGACTAGCGGGGGGCTACGCCCTTCAAGAGACCCAGTACTTC
TRBJ2-2,TRBD2,TRBV6-5,once,CASGRADTGELFF,TGTGCCAGTGGGAGGGCCGACACCGGGGAGCTGTTTTTT
TRBJ2-3,TRBD2,TRBV7-2,.,CASNGWRGDTDTQYF,TGTGCCAGCAACGGCTGGCGGGGGGACACAGATACGCAGTATTTT
TRBJ1-3,TRBD1,TRBV28,.,CASRPMRDRGIAGNTIYF,TGTGCCAGCCGCCCTATGAGGGACAGGGGGATTGCTGGAAACACCATATATTTT